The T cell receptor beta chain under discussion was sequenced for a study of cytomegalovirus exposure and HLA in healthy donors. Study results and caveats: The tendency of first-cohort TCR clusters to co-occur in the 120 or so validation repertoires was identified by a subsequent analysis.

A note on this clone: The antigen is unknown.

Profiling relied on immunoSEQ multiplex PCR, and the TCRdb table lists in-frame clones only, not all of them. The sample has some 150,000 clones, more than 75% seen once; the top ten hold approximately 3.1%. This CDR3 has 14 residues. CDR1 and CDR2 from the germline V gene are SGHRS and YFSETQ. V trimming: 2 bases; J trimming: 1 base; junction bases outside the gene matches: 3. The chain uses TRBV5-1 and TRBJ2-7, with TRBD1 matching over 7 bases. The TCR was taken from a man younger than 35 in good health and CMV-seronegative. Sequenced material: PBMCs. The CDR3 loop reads CASSFGTASYEQYF. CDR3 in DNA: TGCGCCAGCAGCTTTGGGACAGCTTCCTACGAGCAGTACTTC. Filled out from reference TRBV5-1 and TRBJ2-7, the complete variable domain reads KAGVTQTPRYLIKTRGQQVTLSCSPISGHRSVSWYQQTPGQGLQFLFEYFSETQRNKGNFPGRFSGRQFSNSRSEMNVSTLELGDSALYLCASSFGTASYEQYFGPGTRLTVT.